This entry describes one TCR beta chain. This sample is part of a study of preoperative IRX-2 immunotherapy in early breast cancer. Profiled with immunoSEQ multiplex PCR; TCRdb holds only in-frame clones, not every one. This table has under 45,000 clones, roughly 94% appearing once. Treatment given: preoperative locoregional IRX-2 cytokine immunotherapy. Samples came from a phase Ib trial of preoperative locoregional IRX-2 cytokine immunotherapy. The receptor was derived from a human donor with breast cancer. The sequenced sample was tumor tissue, obtained after IRX-2 immunotherapy.

The CDR3 loop reads CATSGWSSGRGPITDTQYF. CDR3 nucleotide sequence: TGTGCCACCAGCGGGTGGTCTAGCGGGAGGGGACCTATCACAGATACGCAGTATTTT. This rearrangement joins TRBV15 to TRBJ2-3, with 12 bases aligning to TRBD2. V was pared by 5 bases and J by 2 bases, with 14 bases of the junction left unmatched. Per the germline V gene, CDR1 is LNHNV and CDR2 is YYDKDF (reference sequence). The CDR3 is made up of 19 amino acids.